The 25 T cell receptor beta chains listed next were all sequenced from one sample in a study of cytomegalovirus exposure and HLA in healthy donors (dated by TCRdb to about 2017). Library preparation was by the immunoSEQ multiplex PCR assay. This immuneACCESS table, as held by TCRdb, lists in-frame sequences with V and J called but not all clones. Of the missing ones, under half trace to an unresolved V gene in checked studies; the others have no known cause. For this sample the table gives under 150,000 clones, of which roughly 92% were detected only once. Of the sample, about 0.64% is held by the ten largest clones. Sequenced sample: PBMCs. The receptors come from a man between 18 and 29 years old in good health and CMV-seronegative.

The J gene is TRBJ1-2, the V gene TRBV10-2, with 8 bases that match TRBD1. In germline, CDR1 is WSHSY, CDR2 SAAADI. The J segment lost 5 bases and the V segment lost 3 bases, leaving 2 bases of the junction unmatched. The CDR3 consists of 13 residues. CDR3 in DNA: TGCGCCAGCAGTGATGACAGGGGTTATGGCTACACCTTC. Its protein product is CASSDDRGYGYTF.

V and J are TRBV7-2 and TRBJ2-1; 10 nucleotides line up with TRBD2. Germline V lookup: CDR1 SGHTA, CDR2 FQGNSA. The CDR3 is made up of 17 amino acids. V was pared by 0 bases and J by 2 bases, with 4 bases of the junction left unmatched. The CDR3 coding sequence is TGTGCCAGCAGCTTAGCGGGGGGACTAGCGCCCTACAATGAGCAGTTCTTC. This codes for CASSLAGGLAPYNEQFF.

The gene calls are TRBV6-5 and TRBJ1-1; D remains unclear. V lost 5 bases and J lost 4, with 17 bases in between. The CDR3 runs 15 residues. CDR1 and CDR2 from the germline V gene are MNHEY and SVGAGI. The DNA of the CDR3 is TGTGCCAGCAGTGCCTTTGGTGGACGGGGCACTGAAGCTTTCTTT. This codes for CASSAFGGRGTEAFF.

The rearrangement joins TRBV21-1 to TRBJ1-4. TRBV21-1 is noted as a pseudogene. This CDR3 contains 16 residues. Written as DNA, the CDR3 is TGTGCCAGCAGCAAACGCCGGGAGGGATGGTATGAAAAACTGTTTTTT. As protein: CASSKRREGWYEKLFF.

The genes are TRBV18 and TRBJ2-5; perhaps TRBD2 as D (5 bases). CDR3 length: 17 residues. Germline V gives CDR1 KGHSH, CDR2 LQKENI. V was pared by 8 bases and J by 9 bases, with 31 bases between. The CDR3 region is CASPHPDRSGLRGAQYF. The CDR3 DNA reads as TGTGCCAGCCCCCATCCGGATAGGTCGGGGTTGCGTGGGGCCCAGTACTTC.

The chain links TRBV19 to TRBJ2-7, with 7 bases matching TRBD1. CDR1 and CDR2 (germline): LNHDA, SQIVND (reference sequence). The CDR3 extends over 14 amino acids. V was clipped by 6 bases and J by 6 bases; unmatched bases: 11. CDR3 in DNA: TGTGCCAGTAGCCGGGCCCCAGGGGGACGCGAGCAGTACTTC. This translates into CASSRAPGGREQYF.

This chain joins TRBV6-6 and TRBJ1-1, with no clear D. V lost 2 bases, J lost 4 bases, and 11 bases lay in between. CDR1 and CDR2 (germline): MNHNY, SVGAGI (reference sequence). The CDR3 spans 14 residues. CDR3 sequence reads: CASSYGRDSTEAFF. Here the CDR3 DNA reads TGTGCCAGCAGTTACGGGCGGGATTCCACTGAAGCTTTCTTT.

The chain is built from TRBV7-8 and TRBJ1-5; D might be TRBD1 (5 bases). CDR3 length: 15 residues. Per the germline V gene, CDR1 is SGHVS and CDR2 is FQNEAQ. The V and J ends lost 2 bases and 8 bases respectively, with 16 bases between them. The CDR3 loop is CASSLLRSGGEPQHF. DNA for the CDR3: TGTGCCAGCAGCTTACTGCGCAGTGGAGGGGAGCCCCAGCATTTT.

The chain links TRBV6-5 to TRBJ1-1, with 9 bases that match TRBD1. Trimming removed 8 bases from V and 3 bases from J; junction bases left unmatched: 10. The CDR3 consists of 15 residues. The germline V gene encodes CDR1 MNHEY and CDR2 SVGAGI. The CDR3 region is CASDRSGQGDTEAFF. In nucleotides, the CDR3 is TGTGCCAGCGATCGATCGGGACAGGGTGACACTGAAGCTTTCTTT.

This chain uses TRBV27 with TRBJ2-1; possibly TRBD2 for D (5 bases). Germline lookup yields CDR1 MNHEY and CDR2 SMNVEV (reference sequence). V lost 4 bases and J 4 bases, leaving 8 bases between the germline ends. This CDR3 contains 13 residues. CDR3 residues: CASSSGNYNEQFF. In DNA, the CDR3 is TGTGCCAGCAGTTCCGGGAATTACAATGAGCAGTTCTTC.

The J gene is TRBJ1-1, the V gene TRBV19, with a weak D call TRBD1 (6 bases). CDR1 LNHDA and CDR2 SQIVND come from the germline V gene (reference sequence). This CDR3 region has 16 residues. The V end was cut by 4 bases, the J end by 1 base, with 16 bases between. CDR3 sequence reads: CASSRGPSRGNTEAFF. The CDR3 bases are TGTGCCAGTAGTAGAGGACCTAGCAGGGGGAACACTGAAGCTTTCTTT. Full variable domain (rest looked up from reference TRBV19 and TRBJ1-1): DGGITQSPKYLFRKEGQNVTLSCEQNLNHDAMYWYRQDPGQGLRLIYYSQIVNDFQKGDIAEGYSVSREKKESFPLTVTSAQKNPTAFYLCASSRGPSRGNTEAFFGQGTRLTVV.

The gene calls are TRBV6-5 and TRBJ1-1, with 9 bases lining up with TRBD1. Germline V gene data show CDR1 as MNHEY and CDR2 as SVGAGI. V gave up 0 bases and J gave up 7 bases; unmatched junction bases: 6. The CDR3 sequence is 15 residues long. CDR3 DNA sequence: TGTGCCAGCAGTTACTCACTGACAGGGGGAGGTGAAGCTTTCTTT. Translated: CASSYSLTGGGEAFF.

The chain joins TRBV5-8 to TRBJ1-4, with a weak D call TRBD1 (5 bases). Germline V gene data show CDR1 as SGHTS and CDR2 as YDEGEE. V shed 6 bases and J shed 0 bases, with 12 bases lying between them. The CDR3 extends over 15 amino acids. The CDR3 loop reads CASTRQPATNEKLFF. In nucleotides, the CDR3 is TGTGCCAGCACCAGACAGCCAGCAACTAATGAAAAACTGTTTTTT.

V and J are TRBV7-6 and TRBJ2-7; D is perhaps TRBD1 (6 bases). Trimming pared 3 bases from V and 4 bases from J, leaving 13 bases between. The CDR3 has 14 residues. Germline lookup yields CDR1 SGHVS and CDR2 FNYEAQ. CDR3 region: CASSFRGQGYEQYF. For the CDR3, the DNA is TGTGCCAGCAGCTTCAGGGGCCAAGGTTACGAGCAGTACTTC.

The rearrangement links TRBV11-2 to TRBJ2-7; D remains ambiguous. Germline V gene data show CDR1 as SGHAT and CDR2 as FQNNGV. V was trimmed by 5 bases and J by 6 bases, leaving 14 bases between them. The CDR3 sequence is 13 residues long. CDR3 sequence (DNA): TGTGCCAGCAGCCCCCCGAGTTTGAGCGAGCAGTACGTC. Translating gives CASSPPSLSEQYV.

The chain couples TRBV7-8 to TRBJ2-3; D not certain. Trimming stripped 1 base from V and 6 bases from J, with 5 bases between. The germline V gene has CDR1 SGHVS and CDR2 FQNEAQ. The CDR3 is 12 residues long. CDR3 in DNA: TGTGCCAGCAGCTTAGTCGCGGATACGCAGTATTTT. The encoded protein is CASSLVADTQYF.

The rearrangement uses TRBV5-1 and TRBJ2-1; D perhaps matches TRBD2 (6 bases). The V end was cut by 2 bases, the J end by 3 bases, with 12 bases between. The CDR3 extends over 15 amino acids. The germline gives CDR1 SGHRS, CDR2 YFSETQ. This CDR3 reads CASSFDGSRYNEQFF. CDR3 nucleotides: TGCGCCAGCAGCTTCGACGGGAGTCGCTACAATGAGCAGTTCTTC.

The gene calls are TRBV6-6 and TRBJ1-4; a possible D gene is TRBD1 (5 bases). Germline V gene lookup returns CDR1 MNHNY and CDR2 SVGAGI (reference sequence). The CDR3 length is 12 residues. Trimming shortened V by 6 bases and J by 6 bases, and 8 bases separated the two germline ends. CDR3 residues: CASRDNYEKLFF. In DNA, the CDR3 is TGTGCCAGCAGGGACAACTATGAAAAACTGTTTTTT.

CDR3 bases: TGTGCCAGCAGCAAAGTAGGGCGGGATAATGAAAAACTGTTTTTT. Encoded protein: CASSKVGRDNEKLFF. The rearrangement uses TRBV21-1 and TRBJ1-4. TRBV21-1 is described as a pseudogene. The CDR3 has 15 amino acids.

This CDR3 is CASSHKILVDRIEQYV. The DNA for the CDR3 is TGCGCCAGCAGTCACAAAATTCTCGTCGACAGGATCGAGCAGTACGTC. The chain employs TRBV23-1 and TRBJ2-7; the D gene is possibly TRBD1 (6 bases). Being an ORF, TRBV23-1 has a function that is uncertain. This CDR3 comprises 16 residues. V lost 3 bases, J lost 6 bases, and 21 bases lay in between.

The rearrangement joins TRBV7-9 to TRBJ2-5, with D perhaps matching TRBD2 (6 bases). Trimming took off 5 bases at V and 6 bases at J, with 13 bases between the two ends. CDR3 length: 13 residues. Looked up from germline, CDR1 is SEHNR and CDR2 is FQNEAQ (reference sequence). The CDR3 coding sequence is TGTGCCAGCAGCCAACGGGACTCCAAGACCCAGTACTTC. This codes for CASSQRDSKTQYF.

This chain links TRBV6-1 with TRBJ2-7, with D maybe TRBD1 (5 bases). The germline V gene encodes CDR1 MNHNS and CDR2 SASEGT. CDR3 length: 14 residues. Trimming pared 6 bases from V and 2 bases from J, leaving 14 bases between. CDR3 bases: TGTGCCAGCAGGACCAGGGAAGGCACCTACGAGCAGTACTTC. This encodes CASRTREGTYEQYF.

The chain carries TRBV19 and TRBJ1-5, with a tentative D call TRBD1 (5 bases). Germline V gene sequence: CDR1 LNHDA, CDR2 SQIVND (reference sequence). This CDR3 comprises 16 residues. Trimming left V 6 bases short and J 0 bases short, with 15 bases between. The CDR3 nucleotides are TGTGCCAGTAGGCTAACAGGCTTGGATAGCAATCAGCCCCAGCATTTT. It is translated as CASRLTGLDSNQPQHF.

The chain has TRBV29-1 and TRBJ1-2, with TRBD1 as a possible D gene (6 bases). Germline CDR1 SQVTM, CDR2 ANQGSEA. V was clipped by 6 bases and J by 2 bases, with 13 bases between them. CDR3 length equals 13 residues. The CDR3 sequence is CSVPGVGNYGYTF. CDR3 coding DNA: TGCAGCGTCCCAGGGGTGGGAAACTATGGCTACACCTTC.

The V gene is TRBV27, the J gene TRBJ2-3; 9 bases are shared with TRBD1. Germline V gene lookup returns CDR1 MNHEY and CDR2 SMNVEV (reference sequence). The CDR3 loop spans 14 amino acids. The V segment lost 5 bases and the J segment 4 bases; nucleotides outside the gene matches: 4. The CDR3 spells CASSPGTGPDTQYF. CDR3 DNA sequence: TGTGCCAGCAGTCCCGGGACAGGGCCAGATACGCAGTATTTT.